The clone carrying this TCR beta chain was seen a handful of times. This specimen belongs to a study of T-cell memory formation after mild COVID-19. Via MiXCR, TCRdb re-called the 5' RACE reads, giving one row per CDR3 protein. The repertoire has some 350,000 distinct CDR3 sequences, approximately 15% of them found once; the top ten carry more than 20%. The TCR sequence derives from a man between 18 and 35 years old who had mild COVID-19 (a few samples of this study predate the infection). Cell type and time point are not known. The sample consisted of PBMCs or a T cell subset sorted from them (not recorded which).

The CDR3 sequence: CASSLVFTEAFF. For the CDR3, the DNA is TGTGCCAGCAGCTTAGTGTTCACTGAAGCTTTCTTT. This rearrangement joins TRBV7-2 to TRBJ1-1; no firm D call. The CDR3 totals 12 residues. Trimming shortened V by 1 base and J by 4 bases, and 4 bases separated the two germline ends. Germline assignment: CDR1 SGHTA and CDR2 FQGNSA. The full variable domain, its missing parts supplied by reference TRBV7-2 and TRBJ1-1, is GAGVSQSPSNKVTEKGKDVELRCDPISGHTALYWYRQSLGQGLEFLIYFQGNSAPDKSGLPSDRFSAERTGGSVSTLTIQRTQQEDSAVYLCASSLVFTEAFFGQGTRLTVV.